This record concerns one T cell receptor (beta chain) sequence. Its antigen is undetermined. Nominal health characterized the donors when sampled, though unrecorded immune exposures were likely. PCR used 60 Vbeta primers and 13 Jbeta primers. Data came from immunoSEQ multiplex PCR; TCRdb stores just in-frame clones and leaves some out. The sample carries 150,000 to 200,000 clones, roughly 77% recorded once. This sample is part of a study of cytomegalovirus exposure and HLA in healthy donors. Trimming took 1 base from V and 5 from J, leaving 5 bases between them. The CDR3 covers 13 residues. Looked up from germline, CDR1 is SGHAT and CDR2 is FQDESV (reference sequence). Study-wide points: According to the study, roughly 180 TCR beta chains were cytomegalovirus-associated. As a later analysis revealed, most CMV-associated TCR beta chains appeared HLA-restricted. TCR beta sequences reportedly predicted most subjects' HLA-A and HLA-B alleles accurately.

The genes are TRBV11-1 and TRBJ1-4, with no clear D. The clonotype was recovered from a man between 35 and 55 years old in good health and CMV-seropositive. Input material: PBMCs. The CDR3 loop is CASSLVRNEKLFF. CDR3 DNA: TGTGCCAGCAGCTTAGTCAGGAATGAAAAACTGTTTTTT.